This record covers a single T cell receptor beta chain. Authors' analysis steps: Reference gene primer amplification yielded estimated nucleated cell counts. Assay used: immunoSEQ multiplex PCR; TCRdb lists only in-frame clones, some missing. V, J and clone size reflect that table, while D and trimming were determined from the DNA. The table has hundreds of thousands of clones, about nine tenths seen once. The sample originates from a study of blood T cell repertoires in COVID-19. Study-level information: Material from acute and convalescent COVID-19 was sourced from the United States, Italy and Spain. PBMCs, B-cell-depleted T cells, or T cells provided the cDNA or gDNA that made up the material.

The CDR3 has 15 residues. The V and J ends lost 0 bases and 4 bases, in that order; junction bases with no gene match: 4. From germline, CDR1 is SGHRS and CDR2 YFSETQ. Material: peripheral blood. This clonotype originated in a woman in her 30s with active or convalescent COVID-19. The chain carries TRBV5-1 and TRBJ2-5; 9 bases fit TRBD1. The CDR3 protein is CASSLEGQGGETQYF. CDR3 DNA sequence: TGCGCCAGCAGCTTGGAGGGACAGGGAGGAGAGACCCAGTACTTC.